These 11 T cell receptor beta chains originate from one sample sequenced in a study of vaccination and CD4 T cells after COVID-19. The antigens these receptors bind are not known. The Oncomine TCR Beta short-read assay was applied to DNA of cultured CD4+ T cells. The genomic DNA was obtained from cultured CD4+ T cells by extraction with the QIAamp micro DNA kit. MiXCR, run by TCRdb on the PCR reads, gives a single entry per CDR3 protein. The table shows 11,000 or so distinct CDR3 sequences, with under 45% occurring only once. Treatment: 10-day PBMC culture with coronavirus spike peptide pools or control peptides (ViraFEST assay). Collection of the unexposed donor's CD4+ T cells took place before the COVID-19 pandemic (2011-2018). Sequenced sample: CD4+ T cells from blood, cultured in vitro. The source is a human donor in good health.

J is TRBJ1-2 and V is TRBV6-1; the match to TRBD1 covers 7 bases. CDR1 is MNHNS, CDR2 SASEGT, per germline. This CDR3 is built from 13 residues. Trimming took 6 bases from V and 4 from J; bases not matched to a gene: 5. CDR3 region: CASREQGRYGYTF. CDR3 sequence (DNA): TGTGCCAGCAGGGAACAGGGGCGCTATGGCTACACCTTC.

This clonotype has only a few counts. CDR3 nucleotides: TGTGCCAGCAGTCCGGGGGCGCAAGCTGAAGCTTTCTTT. This sequence encodes CASSPGAQAEAFF. V and J are TRBV6-4 and TRBJ1-1; perhaps TRBD1 as D (6 bases). Per the germline V gene, CDR1 is MRHNA and CDR2 is SNTAGT. V shed 5 bases and J shed 6 bases, with 13 bases lying between them. CDR3 length: 13 amino acids.

The V gene is TRBV7-2, the J gene TRBJ2-1; 8 bases line up with TRBD2. Per germline, CDR1 SGHTA and CDR2 FQGNSA. The CDR3 covers 15 residues. The V and J ends lost 6 bases and 1 base, in that order; junction bases with no gene match: 5. Written as DNA, the CDR3 is TGTGCCAGCAGGGCGAGCGGGAGATCCTACAATGAGCAGTTCTTC. It translates to CASRASGRSYNEQFF.

The rearrangement joins TRBV7-2 to TRBJ2-3, with a tentative D call TRBD2 (6 bases). The germline V gene encodes CDR1 SGHTA and CDR2 FQGNSA. The V end was cut by 4 bases, the J end by 4 bases, with 12 bases between. CDR3 length: 14 amino acids. CDR3 amino acids: CASSWGRRADTQYF. DNA for the CDR3: TGTGCCAGCAGCTGGGGCCGGAGGGCAGATACGCAGTATTTT.

The V gene is TRBV4-1, the J gene TRBJ1-2, with unresolved D. The CDR3 consists of 12 residues. The germline V gene encodes CDR1 MGHRA and CDR2 YSYEKL. Trimming took off 5 bases at V and 6 bases at J, with 10 bases between the two ends. CDR3 nucleotide sequence: TGCGCCAGCAGCGCGAGAACGCATGGCTACACCTTC. Translated, it gives CASSARTHGYTF.

The rearrangement joins TRBV6-1 to TRBJ1-2, with 8 bases identical to TRBD1. V shed 7 bases, J shed 2 bases, and the junction held 9 bases outside the gene matches. This CDR3 contains 15 residues. Per the germline V gene, CDR1 is MNHNS and CDR2 is SASEGT. CDR3 in amino acids: CASNPPGTGNYGYTF. The CDR3, as DNA: TGTGCCAGCAACCCCCCCGGGACAGGAAACTATGGCTACACCTTC.

The rearrangement uses TRBV18 and TRBJ1-1; D is unresolved. Germline CDR1 reads KGHSH; CDR2 reads LQKENI. Trimming stripped 5 bases from V and 5 bases from J, with 21 bases between. The CDR3 totals 16 residues. The CDR3 DNA follows: TGTGCCAGCTCATTACTCGGGATCCTGGGGAATACTGAAGCTTTCTTT. Translation gives CASSLLGILGNTEAFF.

This clonotype occurred a few times. Relative to the germline gene, one junction end is altered; a read error may explain this. V usage is TRBV6-1 and J usage is TRBJ1-1; D gene unclear. Germline V gene data show CDR1 as MNHNS and CDR2 as SASEGT. The CDR3 spans 11 residues. As DNA, the CDR3 is TGTGCCACCAGTCGCAACACTGAAGCTTTCTTT. Translated, it gives CATSRNTEAFF.

This chain links TRBV5-1 with TRBJ2-7; 10 positions agree with TRBD1. Germline V lookup: CDR1 SGHRS, CDR2 YFSETQ. Trimming cost V 4 bases and J 2 bases; bases outside gene matches: 6. The CDR3 contains 15 residues. This CDR3 reads CASSPEGQGTYEQYF. CDR3 nucleotide sequence: TGCGCCAGCAGCCCCGAGGGACAGGGGACCTACGAGCAGTACTTC.

Only a few counts were recorded for this clonotype. The rearrangement joins TRBV18 to TRBJ1-1, with D perhaps TRBD1 (5 bases). The CDR3 length is 15 residues. Germline V gene lookup returns CDR1 KGHSH and CDR2 LQKENI. Trimming removed 1 base at V and 5 bases at J, with 14 bases between. The CDR3 DNA is TGTGCCAGCTCACCACTGGATGGGGGTGGGACTGAAGCTTTCTTT. Its translation is CASSPLDGGGTEAFF.

This clonotype was counted only a few times. The chain recombines TRBV20-1 with TRBJ2-7, with 12 bases matching TRBD1. The CDR3 loop spans 16 amino acids. In germline, CDR1 is DFQATT, CDR2 SNEGSKA (reference sequence). The V gene end was trimmed by 7 bases and the J gene end by 0 bases; junction bases not matched to a gene: 10. CDR3 nucleotide sequence: TGCAGTGACGGGACAGGGGGCCAACCCTGCTCCTACGAGCAGTACTTC. This sequence encodes CSDGTGGQPCSYEQYF.